One sample yielded the 14 T cell receptor beta chains listed below, sequenced in a study of Ad26.COV2.S vaccination and SARS-CoV-2 variants. The repertoire was sequenced with immunoSEQ multiplex PCR; TCRdb's copy has only in-frame clones and lacks some. The sample holds about 350,000 clones; about 88% are singletons and the top ten take 6.4%. As for treatment: roughly 18 received Ad26.COV2.S at low or high dose, single or two shots; about 5 received placebo; per-sample allocation not given. Samples analyzed were those drawn on day 63 after the first vaccine or placebo injection. The specimen was peripheral blood, collected in a trial of Ad26.COV2.S vaccine versus placebo. Receptor source: a person aged 18 to 59 who received the Ad26.COV2.S COVID-19 vaccine or a placebo.

This chain uses TRBV5-6 with TRBJ1-5; no definite D call. Germline assignment: CDR1 SGHDT and CDR2 YYEEEE. Trimming cost V 0 bases and J 4 bases, with 5 bases left between them. This CDR3 is 13 amino acids long. This CDR3 reads CASSLGRNQPQHF. CDR3 coding DNA: TGTGCCAGCAGCTTGGGACGAAATCAGCCCCAGCATTTT.

V usage is TRBV7-2 and J usage is TRBJ1-3; tentatively, D is TRBD1 (6 bases). This CDR3 is built from 14 residues. V shed 5 bases and J shed 2 bases, with 10 bases lying between them. Germline V CDR1 and CDR2: SGHTA, FQGNSA. The CDR3 spells CASSTGFPGNTIYF. The CDR3 region has the DNA TGTGCCAGCAGCACAGGGTTTCCTGGAAACACCATATATTTT.

The chain uses TRBV19 and TRBJ2-1, with 8 bases lining up with TRBD1. From germline, CDR1 is LNHDA and CDR2 SQIVND (reference sequence). Losses at the gene ends were 4 bases for V and 7 bases for J; bases not matched to a gene: 15. The CDR3 is 17 residues long. The CDR3 DNA reads as TGTGCCAGTAGTACACCCCCAGGGGGCGCGAGGTCTAATGAGCAGTTCTTC. Its protein product is CASSTPPGGARSNEQFF.

The V call is TRBV5-1, the J call TRBJ2-3; 7 bases agree with TRBD2. Germline trimming cut 5 bases from V and 5 bases from J; bases unmatched to any gene: 5. There are 13 residues in the CDR3. Looked up from germline, CDR1 is SGHRS and CDR2 is YFSETQ. Here the CDR3 reads CASRNGGRDTQYF. The CDR3 DNA is TGCGCCAGCAGAAATGGCGGGAGAGATACGCAGTATTTT.

This rearrangement joins TRBV7-2 to TRBJ2-1; 12 bases align to TRBD2. The CDR3 totals 17 residues. The germline CDR1 and CDR2 sequences are SGHTA and FQGNSA. V shed 5 bases and J 0 bases; nucleotides not matched to a gene: 5. The DNA of the CDR3 is TGTGCCAGCAGCGTCGGACTAGCGGGGCTCTCCTACAATGAGCAGTTCTTC. Residues: CASSVGLAGLSYNEQFF.

V and J are TRBV3-1 (or the pseudogene TRBV3-2) and TRBJ2-3; D remains ambiguous. V shed 0 bases and J shed 0 bases, with 7 bases lying between them. This CDR3 comprises 15 residues. Germline lookup yields CDR1 LGHDT and CDR2 YNNKEL (reference sequence). The CDR3 coding sequence is TGTGCCAGCAGCCAAGACCTGCTTAGCACAGATACGCAGTATTTT. It codes for CASSQDLLSTDTQYF.

The V call is TRBV27, the J call TRBJ1-4; 9 bases map to TRBD1. The CDR3 totals 15 residues. Looked up from germline, CDR1 is MNHEY and CDR2 is SMNVEV (reference sequence). Trimming removed 7 bases from V and 0 bases from J; junction bases left unmatched: 3. CDR3 amino acids: CASTRQGATNEKLFF. The CDR3 bases are TGTGCCAGCACCCGACAGGGGGCAACTAATGAAAAACTGTTTTTT.

This sequence joins TRBV19 and TRBJ1-5; 10 bases are a match to TRBD1. V shed 1 base and J 4 bases; nucleotides not matched to a gene: 7. The CDR3 runs 17 residues. Germline values: CDR1 LNHDA, CDR2 SQIVND (reference sequence). This CDR3 reads CASSIGWDRGGNQPQHF. CDR3 coding DNA: TGTGCCAGTAGTATAGGGTGGGACAGGGGTGGTAATCAGCCCCAGCATTTT. Filled out from reference TRBV19 and TRBJ1-5, the complete variable domain reads DGGITQSPKYLFRKEGQNVTLSCEQNLNHDAMYWYRQDPGQGLRLIYYSQIVNDFQKGDIAEGYSVSREKKESFPLTVTSAQKNPTAFYLCASSIGWDRGGNQPQHFGDGTRLSIL.

This sequence joins TRBV6-1 and TRBJ2-1; 9 bases match TRBD2. The CDR3 contains 15 residues. After removal of 2 bases from V and 8 bases from J, the junction contained 7 bases not matched to a gene. Germline assignment: CDR1 MNHNS and CDR2 SASEGT. CDR3 sequence: CASSELAGGADEQFF. The CDR3 DNA reads TGTGCCAGCAGTGAACTGGCGGGGGGGGCCGATGAGCAGTTCTTC.

The chain uses TRBV5-1 and TRBJ1-2; D is ambiguous. Germline lookup yields CDR1 SGHRS and CDR2 YFSETQ. The CDR3 contains 14 residues. V was shortened by 0 bases and J by 8 bases, with 14 bases between the two germline ends. CDR3 nucleotide sequence: TGCGCCAGCAGCTTGGCCAATGGTGTGGGGGGCTACACCTTC. Its translation is CASSLANGVGGYTF.

V and J are TRBV10-3 and TRBJ1-1; D not certain. The CDR3 runs 15 residues. Germline V gene sequence: CDR1 ENHRY, CDR2 SYGVKD. V was pared by 3 bases and J by 0 bases, with 11 bases between. The CDR3 sequence is CAISDGKVLNTEAFF. For the CDR3, the DNA is TGTGCCATCAGTGATGGGAAGGTATTGAACACTGAAGCTTTCTTT.

This clone was counted a single time. V gene TRBV6-5 combines with J gene TRBJ2-5, with a weak D call TRBD1 (5 bases). The CDR3 loop spans 16 amino acids. Deletions cut 2 bases from V and 7 bases from J, with 20 bases between. Germline V gene sequence: CDR1 MNHEY, CDR2 SVGAGI. CDR3 loop: CASSYPIDSKAVTQYF. CDR3 nucleotide sequence: TGTGCCAGCAGTTACCCGATTGACAGTAAAGCTGTGACCCAGTACTTC.

V gene TRBV4-3 combines with J gene TRBJ1-5; 12 bases line up with TRBD1. The germline V gene encodes CDR1 LGHNA and CDR2 YSLEER. J gave up 5 bases and V 3 bases, and 5 bases lay outside the gene matches. The CDR3 totals 16 residues. In DNA, the CDR3 is TGCGCCAGCAGCCATGATGGGACAGGGGGCTATCAGCCCCAGCATTTT. This encodes CASSHDGTGGYQPQHF.

The chain recombines TRBV19 with TRBJ1-1; D is unclear. The CDR3 runs to 13 residues. Germline V gives CDR1 LNHDA, CDR2 SQIVND (reference sequence). V was cut by 3 bases and J by 0 bases, with 5 bases left in between. The CDR3, as DNA: TGTGCCAGTAGTATTAACGTGAACACTGAAGCTTTCTTT. Translating gives CASSINVNTEAFF.